This is a list of T cell receptor beta chains from one sample in a study of blood T cell repertoires in COVID-19. TCRdb keeps only in-frame clones here, not all; method: immunoSEQ multiplex PCR. The sample has 95,000 to 120,000 clones, about two thirds seen once; the top ten hold about 1.8%. The material sequenced was peripheral blood. All receptors come from a woman aged 40-49 years with acute or convalescent COVID-19. CDR3s include the opening cysteine and the closing phenylalanine or tryptophan. The order of the fields is clone size, D gene, V gene, J gene, CDR3 DNA, CDR3 protein. D genes are given only for firm matches. Only some rows state a clone size, as once, few, many or a class for expanded clones.

few	TRBD1	TRBV10-1	TRBJ2-5	TGCGCCAGCAGTGACCGGACAGGGAAGACCCAGTACTTC	CASSDRTGKTQYF
few	TRBD2	TRBV6-5	TRBJ2-1	TGTGCCAGCAGTTTTGAGCGGGGGGGCTTGGGTGAGCAGTTCTTC	CASSFERGGLGEQFF
NA	TRBD1	TRBV5-4	TRBJ2-7	TGTGCCAGCAGCTTGGCAGGGGGAAGCTACGAGCAGTACTTC	CASSLAGGSYEQYF
NA	TRBD2	TRBV2	TRBJ2-3	TGTGCCAGCAGTGCACTAGCGGACACAGATACGCAGTATTTT	CASSALADTDTQYF
NA	NA	TRBV9	TRBJ2-7	TGTGCCAGCAGCCCAGTCCCTAGCGAGGTCGAGCAGTACTTC	CASSPVPSEVEQYF
few	NA	TRBV28	TRBJ1-5	TGTGCCAGCATAACAGGGAGTAAGAATCAGCCCCAGCATTTT	CASITGSKNQPQHF
NA	NA	TRBV24-1	TRBJ2-3	TGTGCCACCAGTGACTGGGTAGGCGGAGATACGCAGTATTTT	CATSDWVGGDTQYF
NA	NA	TRBV9	TRBJ2-3	TGTGCCAGCAGCGCCTCCGGGACAACTCCGGATACGCAGTATTTT	CASSASGTTPDTQYF
NA	NA	TRBV7-7	TRBJ1-3	TGTGCCAGCACCCTGGGGGCGACACGAAGAAACACCATATATTTT	CASTLGATRRNTIYF
NA	TRBD1	TRBV9	TRBJ2-4	TGTGCCAGCAGCGAAACCAACACAGGGGACCGAAACATTCAGTACTTC	CASSETNTGDRNIQYF
NA	NA	TRBV5-1	TRBJ2-6	TGCGCCAGCAGCGAAGACACGTCTAACGTCCTGACTTTC	CASSEDTSNVLTF
few	TRBD1	TRBV9	TRBJ2-1	TGTGCCAGCAGCGTAACGACCGGGACAGGAGGGGGAGAGCAGTTCTTC	CASSVTTGTGGGEQFF
NA	NA	TRBV5-1	TRBJ1-2	TGCGCCAGCAGCGTCAGGGGCGCGTACTATGGCTACACCTTC	CASSVRGAYYGYTF
NA	TRBD2	TRBV7-9	TRBJ2-1	TGTGCCGGCCAACTAGCGGGGGTATACAATGAGCAGTTCTTC	CAGQLAGVYNEQFF
NA	NA	TRBV7-9	TRBJ2-6	TGTGCCAGCAGCCCGAAGGACAGCTCTGGGGCCAACGTCCTGACTTTC	CASSPKDSSGANVLTF
NA	TRBD1	TRBV28	TRBJ1-1	TGTGCCAGCAGTTCATCAGGGGGCGTGGGGACTGAAGCTTTCTTT	CASSSSGGVGTEAFF
NA	TRBD2	TRBV3-1/TRBV3-2	TRBJ2-3	TGTGCCAGCAGCCAACTTAGCGGGGGGTTAGATACGCAGTATTTT	CASSQLSGGLDTQYF
NA	TRBD1	TRBV28	TRBJ2-2	TGTGCCAGCAACAGGGGAATGGTCGGGGAGCTGTTTTTT	CASNRGMVGELFF
NA	TRBD1	TRBV12-3/TRBV12-4	TRBJ1-2	TGTGCCAGCAGTTTCCCCGACAGGGGTGGCTACACCTTC	CASSFPDRGGYTF
few	TRBD2	TRBV5-1	TRBJ2-3	TGCGCCAGCAGCTTGGATGGTAGCGGGGGGCGTACGCAGTATTTT	CASSLDGSGGRTQYF
once	NA	TRBV7-9	TRBJ2-3	TGTGCCAGCAGCTCCTCCGGGACTCCACCCGTTAGTACGCAGTATTTT	CASSSSGTPPVSTQYF
NA	NA	TRBV13	TRBJ2-3	TGTGCCAGCAGCTTAGACAGGGTGCGCACAGATACGCAGTATTTT	CASSLDRVRTDTQYF
NA	NA	TRBV7-3	TRBJ1-1	TGTGCCAGCAGCCCCGGGACACAGAACACTGAAGCTTTCTTT	CASSPGTQNTEAFF
many	NA	TRBV7-7	TRBJ2-2	TGTGCCAGCAGCAAAACAGGTCCCGGGGAGCTGTTTTTT	CASSKTGPGELFF
NA	TRBD2	TRBV19	TRBJ2-3	TGTGCCAGTAGTATCATAGCGGGGGGAGACAGCGGCACAGATACGCAGTATTTT	CASSIIAGGDSGTDTQYF
NA	NA	TRBV15	TRBJ1-3	TGTGCCACCAGCAGAGACTCGGGGGTTGGAAACACCATATATTTT	CATSRDSGVGNTIYF
few	NA	TRBV29-1	TRBJ2-2	TGCAGCGTTGAGAGGGCCGCGAACACCGGGGAGCTGTTTTTT	CSVERAANTGELFF
few	TRBD1	TRBV5-6	TRBJ2-2	TGTGCCAGCAGCTACCCCCCCGGGACAGGTAGCGGGGAGCTGTTTTTT	CASSYPPGTGSGELFF
NA	TRBD2	TRBV23-1	TRBJ2-3	TGCGCCAGCAGTCAGAAGACTAGCGGGGGGGGTAAAGATACGCAGTATTTT	CASSQKTSGGGKDTQYF
few	TRBD1	TRBV28	TRBJ1-5	TGTGCCAGCAGTGGGACAGGAGGTAGTACCAATCAGCCCCAGCATTTT	CASSGTGGSTNQPQHF
NA	TRBD2	TRBV28	TRBJ2-3	TGTGCCAGCAGTTTATGGGCTAGCGGGAGCACAGATACGCAGTATTTT	CASSLWASGSTDTQYF
NA	NA	TRBV4-1	TRBJ2-5	TGCGCCAGCAGCCAAGGAAATCCGGTCCAAGAGACCCAGTACTTC	CASSQGNPVQETQYF
few	NA	TRBV5-1	TRBJ2-2	TGCGCCAGCAGCTCTCTTTCGAACACCGGGGAGCTGTTTTTT	CASSSLSNTGELFF
NA	NA	TRBV12-3/TRBV12-4	TRBJ2-1	TGTGCCAGCAGTTTAGGAGGGTATGAGCAGTTCTTC	CASSLGGYEQFF
NA	TRBD1	TRBV3-1/TRBV3-2	TRBJ1-5	TGTGCCAGCAGCCAATCGGACAGGACCAATCAGCCCCAGCATTTT	CASSQSDRTNQPQHF
NA	NA	TRBV6-4	TRBJ2-3	TGTGCCAGCAGTGAACGGGGGATGGGCACAGATACGCAGTATTTT	CASSERGMGTDTQYF
NA	NA	TRBV6-5	TRBJ1-2	TGTGCCAGCAGTTACTCGGCGGGGAAAGGTGGCTACACCTTC	CASSYSAGKGGYTF
NA	TRBD1	TRBV6-5	TRBJ1-6	TGTGCCAGCAGTCGGGGCAGGGGGCAGTCACCCCTCCACTTT	CASSRGRGQSPLHF
NA	NA	TRBV3-1/TRBV3-2	TRBJ1-1	TGTGCCAGCCGTAGGACAGAAACGGGTGAAGCTTTCTTT	CASRRTETGEAFF
NA	NA	TRBV6-5	TRBJ1-4	TGTGCCAGCAGGCCGCTTACTTTGAATGAAAAACTGTTTTTT	CASRPLTLNEKLFF
NA	NA	TRBV11-3	TRBJ2-5	TGTGCCAGCATCCACTCGGGGGGCCCAGGAGAGACCCAGTACTTC	CASIHSGGPGETQYF
NA	TRBD1	TRBV30	TRBJ1-6	TGTGCCTGGAGTGCGACAGGGGGTAAATCACCCCTCCACTTT	CAWSATGGKSPLHF
NA	TRBD2	TRBV7-3	TRBJ2-1	TGTGCCAGCAGCTTAGGGGCGGGGGTCGGTCGTGAGCAGTTCTTC	CASSLGAGVGREQFF
NA	NA	TRBV15	TRBJ1-1	TGTGCCACCAGCCGCAGGGGCCAGTTCGACACTGAAGCTTTCTTT	CATSRRGQFDTEAFF
NA	NA	TRBV6-1	TRBJ2-3	TGTGCCAGCAGTGAAGCGCTGGGGAGCGCAGATACGCAGTATTTT	CASSEALGSADTQYF
NA	TRBD1	TRBV11-2	TRBJ2-2	TGTGCCAGCAGCTTAGAGACAGGGCCCGGGGAGCTGTTTTTT	CASSLETGPGELFF
NA	TRBD2	TRBV13	TRBJ2-3	TGTGCCAGCAGCTTAGTGGGACTAGCGGGGGACACAGATACGCAGTATTTT	CASSLVGLAGDTDTQYF
NA	NA	TRBV19	TRBJ2-5	TGTGCCAGTAGTATCGGCAGGATCTACCAAGAGACCCAGTACTTC	CASSIGRIYQETQYF
NA	NA	TRBV6-5	TRBJ1-2	TGTGCCAGCAGTTCCGATCAGGGATTCGGGGGCTACACCTTC	CASSSDQGFGGYTF
NA	NA	TRBV6-5	TRBJ2-1	TGTGCCAGCAGTTTCAACCTCGGGGAGCAGTTCTTC	CASSFNLGEQFF
NA	TRBD1	TRBV7-2	TRBJ2-7	TGTGCCAGCAGCTTAGTACAGGGGACCTACGAGCAGTACTTC	CASSLVQGTYEQYF
NA	TRBD2	TRBV4-1	TRBJ2-1	TGCGCCAGCAGCCACTCCGGGACTAGCGGGGACGAGCAGTTCTTC	CASSHSGTSGDEQFF
NA	TRBD1	TRBV4-1	TRBJ2-7	TGCGCCAGCAGCCATCCGGGACAGTGGGGTTCCGAGCAGTACTTC	CASSHPGQWGSEQYF
NA	NA	TRBV3-1/TRBV3-2	TRBJ1-2	TGTGCCAGCAGCCAATTAACGGGACTCCGGCGGCTCTATGGCTACACCTTC	CASSQLTGLRRLYGYTF
NA	TRBD2	TRBV7-7	TRBJ2-1	TGTGCCAGCAGCTTATCGATGGCCAGTTCCTCTAGCGGGGGCTACAATGAGCAGTTCTTC	CASSLSMASSSSGGYNEQFF